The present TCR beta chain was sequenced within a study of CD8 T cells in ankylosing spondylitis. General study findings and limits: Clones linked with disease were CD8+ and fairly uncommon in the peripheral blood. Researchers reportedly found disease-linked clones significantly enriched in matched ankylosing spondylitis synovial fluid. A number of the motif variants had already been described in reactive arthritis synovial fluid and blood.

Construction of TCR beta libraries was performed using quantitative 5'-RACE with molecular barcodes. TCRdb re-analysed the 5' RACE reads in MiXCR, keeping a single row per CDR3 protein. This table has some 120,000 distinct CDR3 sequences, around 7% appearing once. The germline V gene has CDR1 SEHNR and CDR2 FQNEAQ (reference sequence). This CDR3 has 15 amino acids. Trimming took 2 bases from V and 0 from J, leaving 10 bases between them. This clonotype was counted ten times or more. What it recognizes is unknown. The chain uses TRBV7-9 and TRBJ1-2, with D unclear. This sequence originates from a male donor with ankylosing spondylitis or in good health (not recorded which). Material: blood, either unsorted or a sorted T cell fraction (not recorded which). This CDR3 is CASSLKGPSNYGYTF. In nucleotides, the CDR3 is TGTGCCAGCAGCTTAAAGGGCCCCTCTAACTATGGCTACACCTTC.